Reported below is one T cell receptor beta chain. This sample is drawn from a study of T cell clonotyping in hematopoietic cell transplantation. The CDR3 length is 11 residues. CDR1 is MGHDK, CDR2 SYGVNS, per germline. Trimming stripped 7 bases from V and 8 bases from J, with 11 bases between. The assay was immunoSEQ multiplex PCR, and TCRdb's table has in-frame clones only and misses some. The table includes tens of thousands of clones, about 96% detected once. Time point specified: recipient sample about 28 days before transplant, after cytoreduction. This receptor was taken from a woman between 45 and 60 years old with acute myeloid leukemia. Some clones in this sample may be carry-over from other donors' samples. The chain has TRBV25-1 and TRBJ1-1; D is ambiguous. Material: peripheral blood mononuclear cells, obtained before stem cell transplant. The CDR3 DNA is TGTGCCAGCATGGTGGGCCTGGAAGCTTTCTTT. It translates to CASMVGLEAFF.